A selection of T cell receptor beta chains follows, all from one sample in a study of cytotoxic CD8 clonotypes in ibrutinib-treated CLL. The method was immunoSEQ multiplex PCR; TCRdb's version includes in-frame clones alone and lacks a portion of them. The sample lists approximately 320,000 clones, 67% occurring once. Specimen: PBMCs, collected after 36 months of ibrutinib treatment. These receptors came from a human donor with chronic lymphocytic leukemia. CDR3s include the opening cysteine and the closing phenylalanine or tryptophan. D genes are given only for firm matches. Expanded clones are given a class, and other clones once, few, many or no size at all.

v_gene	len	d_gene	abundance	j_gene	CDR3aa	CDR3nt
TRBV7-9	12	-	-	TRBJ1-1	CASSRTKSEAFF	TGTGCCAGCAGCCGAACAAAGTCAGAAGCTTTCTTT
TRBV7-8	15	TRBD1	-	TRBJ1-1	CASSLFAGGDTEAFF	TGTGCCAGCAGCTTATTTGCAGGGGGTGACACTGAAGCTTTCTTT
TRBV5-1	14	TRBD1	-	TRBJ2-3	CASSYDRGVDTQYF	TGCGCCAGCAGCTACGACAGGGGAGTTGATACGCAGTATTTT
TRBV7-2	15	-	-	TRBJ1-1	CASSFSTGRNTEAFF	TGTGCCAGCAGCTTTAGCACAGGGAGGAACACTGAAGCTTTCTTT
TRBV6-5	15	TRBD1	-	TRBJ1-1	CASVSLVGTGSEAFF	TGTGCCAGCGTCTCCTTGGTAGGGACAGGGTCTGAAGCTTTCTTT
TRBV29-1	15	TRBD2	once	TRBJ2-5	CSVGLAGVGQETQYF	TGCAGCGTGGGACTAGCGGGAGTCGGGCAAGAGACCCAGTACTTC
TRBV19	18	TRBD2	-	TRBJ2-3	CASSIDLEGRGRGDTQYF	TGTGCCAGTAGTATAGATCTAGAGGGGAGGGGACGCGGAGATACGCAGTATTTT
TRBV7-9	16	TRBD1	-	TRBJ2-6	CASRPGTGPGANVLTF	TGTGCCAGCCGTCCCGGGACAGGCCCCGGGGCCAACGTCCTGACTTTC
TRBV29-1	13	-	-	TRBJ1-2	CSYEQIANYGYTF	TGCAGCTACGAACAGATAGCTAACTATGGCTACACCTTC
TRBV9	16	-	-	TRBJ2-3	CASSVGRASSTDTQYF	TGTGCCAGCAGCGTAGGCAGGGCATCTAGCACAGATACGCAGTATTTT
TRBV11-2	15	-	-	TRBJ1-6	CASSLERGIHSPLHF	TGTGCCAGCAGCTTAGAACGGGGAATTCATTCACCCCTCCACTTT
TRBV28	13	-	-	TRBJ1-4	CASSPYSDEKLFF	TGTGCCAGCAGTCCCTATTCCGATGAAAAACTGTTTTTT
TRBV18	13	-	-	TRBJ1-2	CASSPRGASGYTF	TGTGCCAGCTCACCACGAGGGGCTAGTGGCTACACCTTC
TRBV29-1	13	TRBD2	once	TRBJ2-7	CSVSSGSLYEQYF	TGCAGCGTGTCTAGCGGGAGTCTTTACGAGCAGTACTTC
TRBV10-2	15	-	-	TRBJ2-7	CASSESGTVTYEQYF	TGCGCCAGCAGTGAGTCTGGGACTGTGACCTACGAGCAGTACTTC
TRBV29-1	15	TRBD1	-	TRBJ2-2	CSVEEGQDPSGELFF	TGCAGCGTTGAAGAGGGACAGGATCCCTCCGGGGAGCTGTTTTTT
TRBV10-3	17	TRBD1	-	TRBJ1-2	CAISDPRQGSLGGGYTF	TGTGCCATCAGTGATCCGAGACAGGGGAGCCTGGGAGGGGGCTACACCTTC
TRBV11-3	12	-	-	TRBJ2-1	CASSLRHNEQFF	TGTGCCAGCAGCCTGAGGCACAATGAGCAGTTCTTC
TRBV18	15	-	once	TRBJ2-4	CASSTGGPGGGIQYF	TGTGCCAGCTCTACGGGCGGGCCAGGGGGAGGCATTCAGTACTTC
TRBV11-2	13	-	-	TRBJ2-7	CASSPPGSSEQYF	TGTGCCAGCAGCCCCCCGGGTAGCTCCGAGCAGTACTTC
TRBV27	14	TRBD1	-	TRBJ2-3	CASSPGQGWDTQYF	TGTGCCAGCAGCCCGGGACAGGGTTGGGATACGCAGTATTTT
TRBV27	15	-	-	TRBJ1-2	CASSPQAGTWYGYTF	TGTGCCAGCAGTCCCCAGGCGGGGACGTGGTATGGCTACACCTTC
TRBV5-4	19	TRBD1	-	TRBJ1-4	CASSSPRTGITGSGEKLFF	TGTGCCAGCAGCTCTCCCCGGACAGGGATCACAGGGAGTGGCGAAAAACTGTTTTTT
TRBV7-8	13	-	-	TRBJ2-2	CASSLVRSGELFF	TGTGCCAGCAGCTTAGTACGCTCCGGGGAGCTGTTTTTT
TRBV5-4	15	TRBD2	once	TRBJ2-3	CASSFPGGNTDTQYF	TGTGCCAGCAGCTTTCCGGGGGGGAACACAGATACGCAGTATTTT
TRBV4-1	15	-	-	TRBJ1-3	CASSPAGDSGNTIYF	TGCGCCAGCAGCCCAGCGGGGGACTCTGGAAACACCATATATTTT
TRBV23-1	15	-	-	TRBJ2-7	CASSSVRADAYEQYF	TGCGCCAGCAGTTCTGTCAGGGCAGACGCCTACGAGCAGTACTTC
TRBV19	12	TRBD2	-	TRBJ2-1	CASSMVGGTQFF	TGTGCCAGTAGTATGGTCGGGGGGACGCAGTTCTTC
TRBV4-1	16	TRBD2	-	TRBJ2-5	CASSQYSGGVRETQYF	TGCGCCAGCAGCCAGTATAGCGGGGGGGTAAGGGAGACCCAGTACTTC
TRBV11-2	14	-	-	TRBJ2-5	CASSSRTVPSAQYF	TGTGCCAGCAGCTCCCGGACAGTCCCCTCGGCCCAGTACTTC
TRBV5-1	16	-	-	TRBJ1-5	CASSLGPPYSNQPQHF	TGCGCCAGCAGCTTGGGACCCCCCTATAGCAATCAGCCCCAGCATTTT
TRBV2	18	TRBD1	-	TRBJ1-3	CASRGRTGAFFSGNTIYF	TGTGCCAGCAGGGGGAGGACAGGGGCCTTCTTCTCTGGAAACACCATATATTTT
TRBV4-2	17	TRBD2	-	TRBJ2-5	CASSQDGLAGGQETQYF	TGTGCCAGCAGCCAAGATGGGCTAGCGGGGGGGCAAGAGACCCAGTACTTC
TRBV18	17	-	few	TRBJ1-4	CASSPSSPARGNEKLFF	TGTGCCAGCTCACCAAGCTCTCCCGCCAGGGGAAATGAAAAACTGTTTTTT
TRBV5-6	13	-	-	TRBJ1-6	CASSPDRHRPLHF	TGTGCCAGCAGCCCGGACAGACACCGCCCCCTCCACTTT
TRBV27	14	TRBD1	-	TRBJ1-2	CASSLIGTGSGYTF	TGTGCCAGCAGTTTAATCGGGACAGGGAGCGGCTACACCTTC
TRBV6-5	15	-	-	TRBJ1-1	CASSYSGPRDTEAFF	TGTGCCAGCAGTTACTCGGGACCTAGGGACACTGAAGCTTTCTTT
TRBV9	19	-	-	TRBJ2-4	CASSAGSDYDPLAKNIQYF	TGTGCCAGCAGCGCAGGCTCGGACTACGATCCCCTAGCCAAAAACATTCAGTACTTC
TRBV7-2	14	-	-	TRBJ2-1	CASSLVDGSNEQFF	TGTGCCAGCAGCTTAGTCGACGGGAGTAATGAGCAGTTCTTC
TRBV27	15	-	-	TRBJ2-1	CASRGWRRNYNEQFF	TGTGCCAGCAGGGGCTGGCGGAGAAACTACAATGAGCAGTTCTTC
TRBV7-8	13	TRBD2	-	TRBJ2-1	CASSLAGGGEQFF	TGTGCCAGCAGCTTAGCCGGGGGGGGTGAGCAGTTCTTC
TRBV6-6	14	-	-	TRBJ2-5	CASSSWTSQETQYF	TGTGCCAGCAGTTCCTGGACGTCGCAAGAGACCCAGTACTTC
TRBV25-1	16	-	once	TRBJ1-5	CASSLRRVRGAQPQHF	TGTGCCAGCAGTTTAAGGAGGGTCCGGGGAGCCCAGCCCCAGCATTTT
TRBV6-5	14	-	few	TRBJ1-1	CASCRWAGNTEAFF	TGTGCCAGCTGCCGGTGGGCCGGTAACACTGAAGCTTTCTTT
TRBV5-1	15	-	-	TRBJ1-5	CASSLGVGYNQPQHF	TGCGCCAGCAGCCTTGGGGTAGGCTACAATCAGCCCCAGCATTTT